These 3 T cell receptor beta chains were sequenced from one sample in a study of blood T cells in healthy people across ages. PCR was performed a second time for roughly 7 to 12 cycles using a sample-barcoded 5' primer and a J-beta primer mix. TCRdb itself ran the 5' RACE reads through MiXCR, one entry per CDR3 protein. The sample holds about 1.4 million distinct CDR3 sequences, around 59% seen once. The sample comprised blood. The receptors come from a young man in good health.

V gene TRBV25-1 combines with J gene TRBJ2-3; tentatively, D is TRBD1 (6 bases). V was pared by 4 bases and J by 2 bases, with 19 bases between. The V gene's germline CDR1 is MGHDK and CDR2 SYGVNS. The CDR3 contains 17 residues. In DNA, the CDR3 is TGTGCCAGCAGTGGGCCCAGGGGCAGACTATTCACAGATACGCAGTATTTT. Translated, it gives CASSGPRGRLFTDTQYF.

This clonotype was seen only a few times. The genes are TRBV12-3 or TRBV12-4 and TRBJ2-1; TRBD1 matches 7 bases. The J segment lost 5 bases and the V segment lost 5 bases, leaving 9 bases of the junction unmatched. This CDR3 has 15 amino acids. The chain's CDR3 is CASSPPGQLNNEQFF. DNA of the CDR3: TGTGCCAGCAGTCCCCCGGGACAGCTGAACAATGAGCAGTTCTTC.

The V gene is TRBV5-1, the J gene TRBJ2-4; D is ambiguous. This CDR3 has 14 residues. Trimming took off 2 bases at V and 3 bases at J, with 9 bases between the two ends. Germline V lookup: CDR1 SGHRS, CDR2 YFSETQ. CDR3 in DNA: TGCGCCAGCAGCTTAACCGCCGGCAAAAACATTCAGTACTTC. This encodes CASSLTAGKNIQYF.